Here is one TCR beta chain with its context. The antigen is not known. This sample was included in a study of OX40 agonist ivuxolimab in advanced cancers. The study, taken as a whole, reports: At 0.1 to 3.0 mg/kg and by week 6, clonal expansion occurred in CD4+ and CD8+ blood T cells.

Clones were read by immunoSEQ multiplex PCR, and TCRdb kept only the in-frame ones, dropping some. The sample lists more than 45,000 clones; roughly 85% were seen once. This material consisted of CD4+ or CD8+ T cells sorted from blood, taken in a trial of the OX40 agonist ivuxolimab. The receptor was isolated from an adult with an advanced solid tumor such as melanoma, head and neck, liver or kidney cancer.

The CDR3: CASSWDIWGGNTIYF. In DNA form, the CDR3 reads TGTGCCAGCAGCTGGGATATTTGGGGAGGAAACACCATATATTTT. This rearrangement joins TRBV5-5 to TRBJ1-3; D uncertain. The CDR3 length is 15 residues. Trimming stripped 3 bases from V and 4 bases from J, with 14 bases between. Germline CDR1 SGHKS, CDR2 YYEKEE (reference sequence).